The present entry profiles one T cell receptor (beta chain) with its context. Its target is not known. The sample originates from a study of T cell responses to AZD1222 COVID-19 vaccine. The CDR3 is 14 amino acids. The germline V gene has CDR1 MNHEY and CDR2 SVGEGT. Trimming took off 5 bases at V and 2 bases at J, with 13 bases between the two ends. Second-dose recipients at about 4 or about 12 weeks were treated as one pooled group. Sequencing used immunoSEQ multiplex PCR; TCRdb keeps in-frame clones, though not all of them. The data hold roughly 150,000 clones, with roughly 94% observed a single time. Study results and limitations: Donor demographics were predominantly white British with a female majority; clonal diversity may be underestimated. Compared with day 0, the breadth and depth of the Spike-specific TCR repertoire rose significantly after two doses of AZD1222.

The chain carries TRBV6-2 or TRBV6-3 and TRBJ2-7, with a possible D match to TRBD2 (6 bases). The sequence came from an adult who received the AZD1222 COVID-19 vaccine. Specimen: peripheral blood, collected 28 days after the second AZD1222 dose. The CDR3 nucleotides are TGTGCCAGCAGTACCCCGGGACTTCCCTACGAGCAGTACTTC. Its protein is CASSTPGLPYEQYF.